This T cell receptor beta chain is drawn from a study of cytomegalovirus exposure and HLA in healthy donors. PCR was performed using 60 Vbeta and 13 Jbeta primers. TCRdb's copy holds only in-frame clones and misses some; the assay was immunoSEQ multiplex PCR. This repertoire shows around 110,000 clones, 75% to 85% found once; its top ten account for around 4.4%. General study results and limits: Earlier analysis looked at TCR beta V segments, and most were productive about 87% or about 30% of the time.

Points on this clone: The antigen is unknown.

This CDR3 has 14 residues. Trimming removed 0 bases from V and 4 bases from J, with 10 bases in between. CDR1 is GTSNPN, CDR2 SVGIG, per germline (reference sequence). The source material was PBMCs. The receptor was derived from a man aged 25 to 45 in good health and CMV-seropositive. The V call is TRBV30, the J call TRBJ2-1; D may be TRBD2 (5 bases). CDR3 sequence: CAWSVLRGYNEQFF. CDR3 sequence (DNA): TGTGCCTGGAGTGTACTACGCGGGTACAATGAGCAGTTCTTC.